This T cell receptor (beta chain) was identified during a study of T cells in Graves' hyperthyroidism and ophthalmopathy. Study in general: Peripheral blood was acquired at first diagnosis, ahead of any therapy whatsoever.

The investigators amplified TCR beta CDR3 regions from RNA transcripts. Carried out on the TCR CDR3, a first-round RT-PCR used the HTBI primer set. TCRdb itself ran the multiplex PCR reads through MiXCR, one entry per CDR3 protein. The table has 500,000 to 650,000 distinct CDR3 sequences, just under 20% seen once. Among ophthalmopathy patients, the Clinical Activity Score reached at least 3, the NOSPECS grade reached at least 4, and duration remained under 3 months. A single count supports this clonotype. A much larger clone lies one base from this, so it may be a read error. This CDR3 comprises 13 residues. CDR1 is GTSNPN and CDR2 is SVGIG in the germline V gene (reference sequence).

This TCR was sampled from a man aged 40-49 years with Graves' ophthalmopathy. The specimen sequenced was blood. The chain carries TRBV30 and TRBJ1-1, with D uncertain. The CDR3 DNA sequence: TGTGTCTGGACCCGAGTTTGGGACACTGAAGCTTTCTTT. Its translation is CVWTRVWDTEAFF. Supplemented by reference TRBV30 and TRBJ1-1, the full variable domain reads SQTIHQWPATLVQPVGSPLSLECTVEGTSNPNLYWYRQAAGRGLQLLFYSVGIGQISSEVPQNLSASRPQDRQFILSSKKLLLSDSGFYLCVWTRVWDTEAFFGQGTRLTVV.